A selection of T cell receptor beta chains follows, all from one sample in a study of shared clonotypes between healthy human individuals. Here immunoSEQ multiplex PCR was the method, and the copy in TCRdb shows in-frame clones only, minus some. The sample has about 470,000 clones, around 79% seen once. Sample: PBMCs. These receptors came from a woman aged 40 to 50 in good health. Some clones in this sample may be carry-over from other donors' samples. The CDR3 runs from the conserved cysteine through the conserved F or W. The D gene is left open where the match is weak. The size of a clone is reported for some rows only, either as once, few or many, or as a class for expanded clones.

cdr3_length	d_call	j_call	v_call	clone_size	cdr3_aa	cdr3_nt
17	TRBD1	TRBJ1-2	TRBV5-1	.	CASSLATGAVLHDGYTF	TGCGCCAGCAGCTTGGCCACAGGGGCCGTTCTTCATGATGGCTACACCTTC
11	.	TRBJ1-2	TRBV10-3	.	CATQAEGGYTF	TGTGCCACCCAAGCAGAAGGCGGCTACACCTTC
15	.	TRBJ1-2	TRBV7-2	once	CASSPSIGSNYGYTF	TGTGCCAGCAGCCCGAGCATCGGCAGTAACTATGGCTACACCTTC
12	.	TRBJ2-1	TRBV6-6	.	CASSYVDNEQFF	TGTGCCAGCAGTTACGTGGACAATGAGCAGTTCTTC
13	.	TRBJ2-1	TRBV29-1	.	CSVALQSYNEQFF	TGCAGCGTTGCCCTGCAGTCCTACAATGAGCAGTTCTTC
13	.	TRBJ2-7	TRBV18	.	CASSPFGVYEQYF	TGTGCCAGCTCACCATTTGGGGTCTACGAGCAGTACTTC
13	.	TRBJ1-1	TRBV27	.	CASSLKSNTEAFF	TGTGCCAGCAGTTTAAAGTCGAACACTGAAGCTTTCTTT
16	TRBD2	TRBJ2-5	TRBV7-9	.	CASSLGTSGRSETQYF	TGTGCCAGCAGCTTAGGGACTAGCGGGAGGTCAGAGACCCAGTACTTC
16	TRBD1	TRBJ1-2	TRBV5-1	few	CASSSLGDSLNYGYTF	TGCGCCAGCAGCTCGCTCGGGGACAGCCTTAACTATGGCTACACCTTC
15	.	TRBJ2-7	TRBV9	.	CASSVADGSSYEQYF	TGTGCCAGCAGCGTAGCCGACGGGAGCTCCTACGAGCAGTACTTC
18	.	TRBJ2-1	TRBV28	.	CASSPILGTGSSYNEQFF	TGTGCCAGCAGTCCAATCCTCGGGACGGGAAGCTCCTACAATGAGCAGTTCTTC
17	.	TRBJ1-1	TRBV9	once	CASSVGPTVSANTEAFF	TGTGCCAGCAGCGTAGGACCGACAGTATCGGCGAACACTGAAGCTTTCTTT
15	TRBD1	TRBJ1-2	TRBV28	.	CASSSPGQGNYGYTF	TGTGCCAGCAGCAGCCCCGGACAGGGCAACTATGGCTACACCTTC
15	TRBD1	TRBJ1-2	TRBV5-4	.	CASTKTGQALYGYTF	TGTGCCAGCACCAAAACTGGACAGGCCCTCTATGGCTACACCTTC
13	.	TRBJ2-5	TRBV27	.	CASSSGLTETQYF	TGTGCCAGCAGTTCGGGTCTCACGGAGACCCAGTACTTC
14	.	TRBJ2-3	TRBV29-1	once	CSVEGSGWTDTQYF	TGCAGCGTTGAAGGTAGCGGCTGGACAGATACGCAGTATTTT
13	.	TRBJ2-2	TRBV19	.	CASHRPDTGELFF	TGTGCCAGCCACCGCCCGGATACCGGGGAGCTGTTTTTT
14	.	TRBJ2-5	TRBV15	.	CATSRDWQLETQYF	TGTGCCACCAGCAGAGATTGGCAGTTGGAGACCCAGTACTTC
13	.	TRBJ1-3	TRBV6-1	once	CASSEAARNTIYF	TGTGCCAGCAGTGAAGCAGCGAGAAACACCATATATTTT
17	TRBD1	TRBJ2-2	TRBV5-1	.	CASSLFTGTELSGELFF	TGCGCCAGCAGCTTGTTCACCGGGACAGAACTTTCCGGGGAGCTGTTTTTT
12	.	TRBJ2-7	TRBV30	once	CAWSVGGYEQYF	TGTGCCTGGAGTGTAGGCGGATACGAGCAGTACTTC
14	.	TRBJ2-5	TRBV19	.	CASSIGLLQETQYF	TGTGCCAGTAGTATAGGACTGCTCCAAGAGACCCAGTACTTC
15	.	TRBJ2-2	TRBV6-5	.	CASRTTSANTGELFF	TGTGCCAGCCGAACGACTAGTGCGAACACCGGGGAGCTGTTTTTT
16	.	TRBJ2-5	TRBV19	.	CASSILRAGGGETQYF	TGTGCCAGTAGTATACTAAGAGCGGGCGGCGGAGAGACCCAGTACTTC
16	TRBD1	TRBJ1-4	TRBV5-6	.	CASSLGLPGQNEKLFF	TGTGCCAGCAGCTTGGGCCTGCCGGGACAGAATGAAAAACTGTTTTTT
16	.	TRBJ2-2	TRBV5-1	.	CASSLTAETVSGELFF	TGCGCCAGCAGCTTGACAGCGGAGACCGTTAGCGGGGAGCTGTTTTTT
14	.	TRBJ2-3	TRBV2	.	CASSEALGIKKQYF	TGTGCCAGCAGTGAAGCGCTCGGGATCAAAAAGCAGTATTTT
14	TRBD1	TRBJ2-2	TRBV7-2	.	CASSFDRVTGELFF	TGTGCCAGCAGCTTTGACAGGGTCACCGGGGAGCTGTTTTTT